This T cell receptor beta chain came from a study of blood T cell repertoires in COVID-19. Study background: The origin of the acute and convalescent COVID-19 samples was the United States, Italy and Spain. PBMCs, B-cell-depleted T cells, or T cells provided the cDNA or gDNA that made up the material.

The authors' processing: Reference gene primer amplification gave nucleated cell count estimates. Data came from immunoSEQ multiplex PCR; TCRdb stores just in-frame clones and leaves some out. That table gives V, J and clone size, and the DNA gave D and trimming. The data hold about 180,000 clones, with 70% to 90% observed a single time. CDR3 length equals 13 residues. Trimming shortened V by 3 bases and J by 3 bases, and 8 bases separated the two germline ends. This clone was observed a few times. The TCR sequence derives from a woman under 40 with acute or convalescent COVID-19. The specimen sequenced was peripheral blood. V is TRBV12-3 or TRBV12-4 and J is TRBJ1-1; no reliable D call. CDR3 sequence (DNA): TGTGCCAGCAGTTTGAGGGTGGACACTGAAGCTTTCTTT. Encoded protein: CASSLRVDTEAFF.